The present TCR beta chain was sequenced within a study of chemoradiotherapy in HPV16-positive cancers. Per germline, CDR1 MNHEY and CDR2 SMNVEV (reference sequence). The CDR3 runs to 15 residues. V lost 0 bases to trimming and J lost 6 bases, with 15 bases between them. Using immunoSEQ multiplex PCR, the repertoire was profiled, and TCRdb retains in-frame clones only, with some absent. The sample consists of about 3,100 clones, roughly 90% of them appearing once. The material sequenced was tumor tissue, taken from a patient who underwent chemoradiotherapy. The sequence derives from a human donor with HPV-associated anogenital cancer. J is TRBJ2-7 and V is TRBV27, with no clear D. The CDR3 spells CASSLSFKMGSEQYF. The CDR3 nucleotides are TGTGCCAGCAGTTTATCGTTCAAAATGGGATCCGAGCAGTACTTC.